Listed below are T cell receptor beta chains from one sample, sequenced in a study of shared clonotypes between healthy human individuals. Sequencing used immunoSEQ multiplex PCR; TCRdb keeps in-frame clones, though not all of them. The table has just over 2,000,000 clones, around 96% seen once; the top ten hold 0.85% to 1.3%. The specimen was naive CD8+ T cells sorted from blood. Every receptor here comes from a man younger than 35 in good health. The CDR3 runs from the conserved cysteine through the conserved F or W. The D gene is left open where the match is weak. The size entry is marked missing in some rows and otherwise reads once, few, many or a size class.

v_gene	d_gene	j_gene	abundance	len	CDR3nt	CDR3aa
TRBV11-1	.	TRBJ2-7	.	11	TGTGCCAGCAGCCCGGGCTACGAGCAGTACTTC	CASSPGYEQYF
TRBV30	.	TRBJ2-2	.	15	TGTGCCTGGAGTGTAGGTCAAGGGAACACCGGGGAGCTGTTTTTT	CAWSVGQGNTGELFF
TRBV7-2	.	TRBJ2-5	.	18	TGTGCCAGCAGCTTAGTTGTGGGGGCCCTCGCAGGGGGGGAGACCCAGTACTTC	CASSLVVGALAGGETQYF
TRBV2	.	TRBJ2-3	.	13	TGTGCCAGCACACCCCCACCTGATCTAACGCAGTATTTT	CASTPPPDLTQYF
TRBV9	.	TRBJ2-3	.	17	TGTGCCAGCAGCGTTTTCGGGACACCCTTAGACACAGATACGCAGTATTTT	CASSVFGTPLDTDTQYF
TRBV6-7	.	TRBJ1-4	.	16	TGTGCCAGCAGTTACCCGACTTGGGCTTCTAATGAAAAACTGTTTTTT	CASSYPTWASNEKLFF
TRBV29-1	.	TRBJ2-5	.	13	TGCAGCGTGGGAATACCTAGTTGGGAGACCCAGTACTTC	CSVGIPSWETQYF
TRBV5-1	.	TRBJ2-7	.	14	TGCGCCAGCAGCTTCCGGACGGGACACTTAGGGCAGTACTTC	CASSFRTGHLGQYF
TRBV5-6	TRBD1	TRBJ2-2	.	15	TGTGCCAGCAGCTTCTGGACAGGGTTGACCGGGGAGCTGTTTTTT	CASSFWTGLTGELFF
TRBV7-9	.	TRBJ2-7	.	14	TGTGCCAGCAGCCCCCCAGGCCCAGCCTACGAGCAGTACTTC	CASSPPGPAYEQYF
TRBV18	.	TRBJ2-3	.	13	TGTGCCAGCTCACCGCAGGGAGGAGATACGCAGTATTTT	CASSPQGGDTQYF
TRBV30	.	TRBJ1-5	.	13	TGTGCCTGGAGCGTTTTGGGTGATCAGCCCCAGCATTTT	CAWSVLGDQPQHF
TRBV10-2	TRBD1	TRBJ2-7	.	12	TGCGCCACCGGGACAGGGGACTACGAGCAGTACTTC	CATGTGDYEQYF
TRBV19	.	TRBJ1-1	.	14	TGTGCCAGTATCCTGGGGACGGTGAACACTGAAGCTTTCTTT	CASILGTVNTEAFF
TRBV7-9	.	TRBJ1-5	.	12	TGTGCCAGCAGCCTATTAGATCAGCCCCAGCATTTT	CASSLLDQPQHF
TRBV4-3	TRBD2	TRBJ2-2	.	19	TGCGCCAGCAGCCAAGATTGGGCTAGCGGGAGTCTGAACACCGGGGAGCTGTTTTTT	CASSQDWASGSLNTGELFF
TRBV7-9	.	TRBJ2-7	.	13	TGTGCCAGCAGCATCGGTGGAAACTACGAGCAGTACTTC	CASSIGGNYEQYF
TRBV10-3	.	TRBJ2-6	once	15	TGTGCCATCAGTGTGGAGGTACCTGGGGCCAACGTCCTGACTTTC	CAISVEVPGANVLTF
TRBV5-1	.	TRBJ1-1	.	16	TGCGCCAGCAGCTCTCGAGGCTTCGACGGGTCCACTGAAGCTTTCTTT	CASSSRGFDGSTEAFF
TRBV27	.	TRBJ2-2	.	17	TGTGCCAGCAGTTTAGGTGCTACAGGCGTGAACACCGGGGAGCTGTTTTTT	CASSLGATGVNTGELFF
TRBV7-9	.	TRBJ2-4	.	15	TGTGCCAGCAGCTTAGGCGGACTAGCCAAAAACATTCAGTACTTC	CASSLGGLAKNIQYF